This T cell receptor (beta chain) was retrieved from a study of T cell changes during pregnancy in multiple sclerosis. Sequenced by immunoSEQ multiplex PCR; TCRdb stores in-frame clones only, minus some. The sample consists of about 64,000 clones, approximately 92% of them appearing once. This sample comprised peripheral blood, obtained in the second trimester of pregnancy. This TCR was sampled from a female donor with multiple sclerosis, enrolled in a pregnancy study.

The CDR3 sequence is CSVDLAGGPLGNEQFF. The CDR3 coding sequence is TGCAGCGTTGACCTAGCGGGAGGGCCCTTGGGCAATGAGCAGTTCTTC. This rearrangement joins TRBV29-1 to TRBJ2-1, with 12 nucleotides matching TRBD2. Germline V CDR1 and CDR2: SQVTM, ANQGSEA. V gave up 3 bases and J gave up 6 bases; unmatched junction bases: 9. This CDR3 contains 16 residues.